Below are 24 T cell receptor beta chains sequenced from a single sample in a study of response to subunit inactivated influenza vaccine. TCRdb recomputed calls from the RT-PCR reads with MiXCR, one row per CDR3 protein. Of 600,000 to 850,000 distinct CDR3 sequences listed, around 15% are singletons. Sequencing was performed on PBMCs from blood, taken about 14 days before vaccination. These receptors originate from a man between 45 and 60 years old who received an inactivated influenza vaccine.

This chain joins TRBV5-1 and TRBJ2-1; D uncertain. The CDR3 spans 15 residues. Germline values: CDR1 SGHRS, CDR2 YFSETQ. Trimming took 0 bases from V and 3 from J, leaving 10 bases between them. CDR3 loop: CASSLEVGYYNEQFF. The DNA of the CDR3 is TGCGCCAGCAGCTTGGAGGTTGGATACTACAATGAGCAGTTCTTC.

The chain employs TRBV4-2 and TRBJ2-5; D possibly corresponds to TRBD1 (5 bases). This CDR3 is 16 amino acids long. The germline V and J ends were trimmed by 0 bases and 4 bases, with 15 bases remaining between them. CDR1 is LGHNA, CDR2 YNFKEQ, per germline. This CDR3 reads CASSQEFSGIGETQYF. CDR3 DNA sequence: TGTGCCAGCAGCCAAGAGTTTTCAGGGATCGGAGAGACCCAGTACTTC.

This clonotype appeared many times. The rearrangement uses TRBV7-9 and TRBJ1-2; no reliable D call. Germline V gene lookup returns CDR1 SEHNR and CDR2 FQNEAQ (reference sequence). Trimming pared 4 bases from V and 8 bases from J, leaving 17 bases between. The CDR3 is 14 amino acids. The CDR3 here is CASSSSDGIGGYTF. The CDR3 coding sequence is TGTGCCAGCAGCTCTTCGGACGGAATCGGAGGCTACACCTTC.

Ten or more counts support this clonotype. The chain couples TRBV5-1 to TRBJ2-2; the D is unclear. V lost 1 base to trimming and J lost 0 bases, with 7 bases between them. The CDR3 consists of 15 residues. Germline-derived CDR1 and CDR2 are SGHRS and YFSETQ. The DNA of the CDR3 is TGCGCCAGCAGCTTGTCACAGTCGAACACCGGGGAGCTGTTTTTT. It translates to CASSLSQSNTGELFF.

V gene TRBV20-1 combines with J gene TRBJ2-7; D possibly corresponds to TRBD1 (6 bases). Trimming pared 4 bases from V and 4 bases from J, leaving 20 bases between. Germline V gives CDR1 DFQATT, CDR2 SNEGSKA (reference sequence). The CDR3 contains 15 residues. CDR3 DNA: TGCAGTGCTACTGACCGCAGGGGACCGGGATACGAGCAGTACTTC. Its translation is CSATDRRGPGYEQYF.

The sample holds a few counts of this clonotype. The chain carries TRBV12-3 or TRBV12-4 and TRBJ2-2; the D gene is possibly TRBD2 (5 bases). Trimming pared 7 bases from V and 4 bases from J, leaving 10 bases between. The CDR3 extends over 13 amino acids. This CDR3 reads CASNIGGTGELFF. CDR3 in DNA: TGTGCCAGCAATATAGGAGGCACCGGGGAGCTGTTTTTT.

The rearrangement uses TRBV6-1 and TRBJ2-7; 13 bases line up with TRBD2. J lost 6 bases, V lost 11 bases, and 10 bases had no gene match. Germline V gene data show CDR1 as MNHNS and CDR2 as SASEGT. This CDR3 region has 14 residues. CDR3 residues: CAATSGLAGSEQYF. The DNA of the CDR3 is TGTGCCGCAACCTCGGGACTAGCGGGAAGCGAGCAGTACTTC.

This clonotype has more than one count but fewer than ten. CDR3 sequence reads: CASSARGLAGGPEQYF. The CDR3 bases are TGTGCCAGCAGCGCCCGCGGACTAGCGGGAGGGCCTGAGCAGTACTTC. V is TRBV7-2 and J is TRBJ2-7; 15 bases match TRBD2. Germline CDR1 is SGHTA and CDR2 is FQGNSA. This CDR3 has 16 amino acids. V gave up 5 bases and J gave up 7 bases; unmatched junction bases: 9.

In this sample, this clonotype turned up a few times. This sequence joins TRBV6-1 and TRBJ2-4; D ambiguous. Germline V CDR1 and CDR2: MNHNS, SASEGT. The CDR3 totals 16 residues. Trimming stripped 1 base from V and 1 base from J, with 11 bases between. CDR3 coding DNA: TGTGCCAGCAGTGAAGGGGGTGCGGAGGCCAAAAACATTCAGTACTTC. This sequence encodes CASSEGGAEAKNIQYF.

The rearrangement joins TRBV4-2 to TRBJ2-4; D is possibly TRBD2 (6 bases). V was shortened by 0 bases and J by 1 base, with 16 bases between the two germline ends. Germline V lookup: CDR1 LGHNA, CDR2 YNFKEQ. The CDR3 is made up of 18 amino acids. CDR3 protein: CASSQEFTRGMAKNIQYF. The CDR3, as DNA: TGTGCCAGCAGCCAAGAGTTTACCCGGGGGATGGCCAAAAACATTCAGTACTTC.

Only a few counts were recorded for this clonotype. The rearrangement joins TRBV10-3 to TRBJ2-7; TRBD1 matches at 8 bases. Germline V lookup: CDR1 ENHRY, CDR2 SYGVKD. Unmatched junction bases numbered 7, after V lost 7 bases and J lost 5 bases. The CDR3 extends over 13 amino acids. The CDR3 here is CAINPGQENEQYF. Written as DNA, the CDR3 is TGTGCCATCAATCCGGGACAGGAGAACGAGCAGTACTTC.

The rearrangement uses TRBV20-1 and TRBJ2-3; the match to TRBD1 covers 11 bases. CDR1 and CDR2 (germline): DFQATT, SNEGSKA (reference sequence). This CDR3 region has 15 residues. V was pared by 0 bases and J by 5 bases, with 4 bases of the junction left unmatched. This CDR3 reads CSARDGQGAGDTQYF. DNA of the CDR3: TGCAGTGCTAGAGATGGACAGGGGGCCGGAGATACGCAGTATTTT.

This sequence joins TRBV4-2 and TRBJ2-7, with D perhaps TRBD1 (6 bases). Germline V CDR1 and CDR2: LGHNA, YNFKEQ. V shed 0 bases and J shed 1 base, with 16 bases lying between them. There are 17 residues in the CDR3. The CDR3 protein is CASSQDLVQGLSYEQYF. The CDR3 DNA follows: TGTGCCAGCAGCCAAGATTTAGTCCAGGGGTTATCCTACGAGCAGTACTTC.

This clonotype has a handful of counts. The chain carries TRBV20-1 and TRBJ1-2; D is ambiguous. The CDR3 spans 13 residues. The germline V gene has CDR1 DFQATT and CDR2 SNEGSKA (reference sequence). V was trimmed by 0 bases and J by 2 bases, leaving 7 bases between them. The CDR3 protein is CSARDTKNYGYTF. As DNA, the CDR3 is TGCAGTGCTAGAGATACGAAGAACTATGGCTACACCTTC.

This clonotype was seen a handful of times. The chain carries TRBV29-1 and TRBJ2-2, with 8 bases aligning to TRBD1. This CDR3 contains 11 residues. The trim removed 7 bases at V and 7 bases at J, leaving 2 bases unmatched. Germline V gene lookup returns CDR1 SQVTM and CDR2 ANQGSEA. CDR3 region: CSAGGHGELFF. The CDR3 DNA reads as TGCAGCGCAGGGGGCCACGGGGAGCTGTTTTTT.

The chain recombines TRBV10-3 with TRBJ2-5, with 9 bases aligning to TRBD1. J lost 4 bases, V lost 6 bases, and 6 bases had no gene match. The CDR3 totals 14 residues. Germline values: CDR1 ENHRY, CDR2 SYGVKD. The CDR3 nucleotides are TGTGCCATCAGGGGCGGGACAGGGCTAGAGACCCAGTACTTC. Protein sequence: CAIRGGTGLETQYF.

The rearrangement joins TRBV5-1 to TRBJ2-3, with TRBD1 matching over 7 bases. The V segment lost 0 bases and the J segment 0 bases; nucleotides outside the gene matches: 7. CDR3 length: 17 amino acids. Germline assignment: CDR1 SGHRS and CDR2 YFSETQ. In DNA, the CDR3 is TGCGCCAGCAGCTTGGGGACAGGCGGTTATAGCACAGATACGCAGTATTTT. This sequence encodes CASSLGTGGYSTDTQYF.

The rearrangement joins TRBV7-9 to TRBJ1-2; D remains ambiguous. V dropped 1 base and J dropped 8 bases, with 11 bases sitting between them. Per germline, CDR1 SEHNR and CDR2 FQNEAQ (reference sequence). The CDR3 has 13 amino acids. The CDR3 spells CASSLDPFWGYTF. CDR3 bases: TGTGCCAGCAGCTTAGACCCCTTTTGGGGCTACACCTTC.

The genes are TRBV5-1 and TRBJ2-6; D remains ambiguous. V was shortened by 2 bases and J by 8 bases, with 5 bases between the two germline ends. The CDR3 loop spans 12 amino acids. Germline lookup yields CDR1 SGHRS and CDR2 YFSETQ. The CDR3 DNA sequence: TGCGCCAGCAGCTTTGGTCCCAACGTCCTGACTTTC. Translated, it gives CASSFGPNVLTF.

This clonotype appeared many times. The gene calls are TRBV12-3 or TRBV12-4 and TRBJ1-1, with D tentatively TRBD1 (5 bases). The CDR3 has 11 amino acids. The V end lost 6 bases, the J end lost 6 bases, and 8 bases lay between the germline ends. The CDR3 protein is CASRLGAEAFF. In nucleotides, the CDR3 is TGTGCCAGCAGGCTGGGGGCTGAAGCTTTCTTT.

This clonotype was counted only a few times. The V call is TRBV28, the J call TRBJ2-3, with TRBD2 identical over 8 bases. The V gene end was trimmed by 5 bases and the J gene end by 4 bases; junction bases not matched to a gene: 11. The CDR3 consists of 16 residues. Per germline, CDR1 MDHEN and CDR2 SYDVKM. CDR3 sequence reads: CASSTTRGTRADTQYF. The CDR3 nucleotides read TGTGCCAGCAGTACCACCCGGGGGACTAGAGCAGATACGCAGTATTTT.

The chain has TRBV7-3 and TRBJ2-1; 7 nucleotides align to TRBD2. The length of the CDR3 is 16 residues. V shed 1 base and J 4 bases; nucleotides not matched to a gene: 7. The V gene's germline CDR1 is SGHTA and CDR2 FQGTGA. This chain's CDR3 is CASSLSAGVIYNEQFF. In DNA, the CDR3 is TGTGCCAGCAGCTTAAGCGCGGGAGTTATATACAATGAGCAGTTCTTC.

This clonotype was counted a few times. The chain uses TRBV3-1 and TRBJ2-3, with 10 bases that match TRBD1. The CDR3 loop spans 17 amino acids. Germline CDR1 is LGHDT and CDR2 is YNNKEL (reference sequence). The V segment lost 1 base and the J segment 3 bases; nucleotides outside the gene matches: 7. The CDR3 sequence: CASSQATPGQGTDTQYF. CDR3 coding DNA: TGTGCCAGCAGCCAAGCGACACCGGGACAGGGGACAGATACGCAGTATTTT.

The genes are TRBV12-3 or TRBV12-4 and TRBJ2-1; maybe TRBD1 (5 bases). The CDR3 totals 14 residues. Between the trimmed V and J ends, which lost 1 base and 5 bases, there was a span of 9 bases. CDR3 region: CASSLVTVNNEQFF. In DNA form, the CDR3 reads TGTGCCAGCAGTTTAGTGACAGTAAACAATGAGCAGTTCTTC.